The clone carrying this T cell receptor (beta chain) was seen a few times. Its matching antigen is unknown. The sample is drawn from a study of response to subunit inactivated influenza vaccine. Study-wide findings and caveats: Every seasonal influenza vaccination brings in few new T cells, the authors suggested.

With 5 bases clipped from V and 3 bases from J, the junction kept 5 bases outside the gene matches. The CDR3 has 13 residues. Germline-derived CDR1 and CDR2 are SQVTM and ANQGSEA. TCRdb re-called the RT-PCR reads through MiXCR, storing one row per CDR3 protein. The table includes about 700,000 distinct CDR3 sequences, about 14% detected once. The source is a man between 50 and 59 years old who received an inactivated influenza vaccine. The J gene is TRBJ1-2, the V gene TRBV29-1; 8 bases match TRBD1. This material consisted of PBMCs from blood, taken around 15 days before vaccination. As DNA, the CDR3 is TGCAGCGTTTCGACAGGGGAGGACTATGGCTACACCTTC. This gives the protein CSVSTGEDYGYTF.